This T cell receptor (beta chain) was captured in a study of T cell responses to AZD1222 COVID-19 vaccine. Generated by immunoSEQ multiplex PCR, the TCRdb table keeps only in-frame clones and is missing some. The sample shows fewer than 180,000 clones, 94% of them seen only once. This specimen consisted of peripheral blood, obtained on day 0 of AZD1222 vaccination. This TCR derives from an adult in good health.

CDR3 bases: TGCGCCAGCAGCTCGACTCTAACAGGGACTGGCTACACCTTC. It yields the protein CASSSTLTGTGYTF. The chain uses TRBV5-1 and TRBJ1-2; D is perhaps TRBD1 (6 bases). With 3 bases removed from V and 7 bases from J, the gap between germline ends came to 16 bases. In germline, CDR1 is SGHRS, CDR2 YFSETQ. The CDR3 is 14 residues long.